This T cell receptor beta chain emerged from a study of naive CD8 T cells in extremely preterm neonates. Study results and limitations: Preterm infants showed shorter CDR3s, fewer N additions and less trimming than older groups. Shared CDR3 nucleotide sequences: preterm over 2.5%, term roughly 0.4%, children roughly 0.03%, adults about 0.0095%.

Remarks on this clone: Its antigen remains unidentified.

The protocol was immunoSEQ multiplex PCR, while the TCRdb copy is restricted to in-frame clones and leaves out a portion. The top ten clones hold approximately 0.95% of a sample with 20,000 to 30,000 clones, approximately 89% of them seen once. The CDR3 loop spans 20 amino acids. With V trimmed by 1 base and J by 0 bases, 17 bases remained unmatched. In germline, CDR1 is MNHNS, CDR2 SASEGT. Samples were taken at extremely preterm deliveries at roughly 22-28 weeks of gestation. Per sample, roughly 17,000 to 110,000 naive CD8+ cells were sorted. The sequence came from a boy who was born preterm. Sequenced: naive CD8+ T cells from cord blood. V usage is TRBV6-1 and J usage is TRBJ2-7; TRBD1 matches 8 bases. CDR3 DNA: TGTGCCAGCAGTGAAGATTTAGGTCCGGGACAGGTATCTTTCTCCTACGAGCAGTACTTC. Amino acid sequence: CASSEDLGPGQVSFSYEQYF.